Each of the 11 T cell receptor beta chains below was sequenced from the same sample in a study of blood T cell repertoires in COVID-19. TCRdb's copy holds only in-frame clones and misses some; the assay was immunoSEQ multiplex PCR. The sample includes under 300,000 clones, 86% of them seen just once. Sequenced material: peripheral blood. The receptors here all came from a woman aged 25 to 39 with active or convalescent COVID-19.

The chain combines TRBV5-4 with TRBJ1-2; D gene unclear. V was trimmed by 0 bases and J by 3 bases, leaving 12 bases between them. CDR3 size: 15 residues. Germline CDR1 SGHNT, CDR2 YYREEE (reference sequence). The CDR3 sequence is CASSLGEGVDYGYTF. In DNA, the CDR3 is TGTGCCAGCAGCTTGGGGGAGGGTGTCGACTATGGCTACACCTTC.

The V call is TRBV29-1, the J call TRBJ2-3; 7 bases line up with TRBD1. Germline CDR1 and CDR2: SQVTM and ANQGSEA. This CDR3 has 13 amino acids. V gave up 6 bases and J gave up 0 bases; unmatched junction bases: 3. CDR3 region: CSVGTASTDTQYF. The DNA of the CDR3 is TGCAGCGTGGGGACAGCGAGCACAGATACGCAGTATTTT.

The genes are TRBV5-1 and TRBJ1-1; maybe TRBD1 (6 bases). The V end lost 4 bases, the J end lost 0 bases, and 10 bases lay between the germline ends. The CDR3 length is 14 residues. CDR1 is SGHRS, CDR2 YFSETQ, per germline. The CDR3 nucleotides read TGCGCCAGCAGCGACCAGGGGATGAACACTGAAGCTTTCTTT. Its translation is CASSDQGMNTEAFF.

This clone was found once. The chain carries TRBV20-1 and TRBJ1-6; TRBD1 is a possible D gene (5 bases). The CDR3 length is 12 residues. Germline CDR1 and CDR2: DFQATT and SNEGSKA (reference sequence). The germline V and J ends were trimmed by 3 bases and 7 bases, with 7 bases remaining between them. The CDR3 loop reads CSASRGNSPLHF. CDR3 coding DNA: TGCAGTGCTAGTCGGGGGAATTCACCCCTCCACTTT.

V and J are TRBV5-5 and TRBJ1-2; D is uncertain. This CDR3 has 14 residues. Per the germline V gene, CDR1 is SGHKS and CDR2 is YYEKEE (reference sequence). The V end lost 4 bases, the J end lost 8 bases, and 18 bases lay between the germline ends. CDR3 sequence (DNA): TGTGCCAGCAGCCTCTCGGACTCCACATGGGGCTACACCTTC. Translation: CASSLSDSTWGYTF.

The gene calls are TRBV20-1 and TRBJ2-3, with D perhaps matching TRBD1 (6 bases). CDR3 length: 14 residues. The germline V gene has CDR1 DFQATT and CDR2 SNEGSKA (reference sequence). V lost 3 bases and J 2 bases, leaving 12 bases between the germline ends. CDR3 sequence reads: CSASHRVYTDTQYF. CDR3 nucleotide sequence: TGCAGTGCTAGTCACAGGGTTTACACAGATACGCAGTATTTT.

This clone appeared once. The CDR3 region has the DNA TGTGCCAGCAGCTTGAAGTCTGGGACAGGGGGTGGAAACACCATATATTTT. This encodes CASSLKSGTGGGNTIYF. The V call is TRBV5-6, the J call TRBJ1-3, with TRBD1 identical over 11 bases. Trimming cost V 1 base and J 3 bases; bases outside gene matches: 6. This CDR3 spans 17 amino acids. Germline V gives CDR1 SGHDT, CDR2 YYEEEE.

This chain connects TRBV11-3 to TRBJ2-3; D perhaps matches TRBD2 (7 bases). Trimming removed 3 bases from V and 4 bases from J, with 14 bases in between. CDR1 and CDR2 (germline): SGHNT, YENEEA. The CDR3 length is 15 residues. The CDR3 is CASSLGGLEADTQYF. CDR3 in DNA: TGTGCCAGCAGCTTGGGGGGGCTTGAGGCAGATACGCAGTATTTT.

J is TRBJ2-3 and V is TRBV29-1; 10 positions match TRBD2. The CDR3 contains 16 residues. V shed 4 bases and J 6 bases; nucleotides not matched to a gene: 13. Germline V gene data show CDR1 as SQVTM and CDR2 as ANQGSEA. CDR3 amino acids: CSVAGLAGEGMDTQYF. DNA of the CDR3: TGCAGCGTTGCCGGGCTAGCGGGGGAGGGTATGGATACGCAGTATTTT.

J is TRBJ1-2 and V is TRBV19, with 9 nucleotides matching TRBD1. Germline values: CDR1 LNHDA, CDR2 SQIVND (reference sequence). There are 15 residues in the CDR3. J lost 3 bases, V lost 6 bases, and 8 bases had no gene match. The CDR3 loop reads CASSTGTGLHYGYTF. CDR3 DNA sequence: TGTGCCAGTAGCACCGGGACAGGGCTCCACTATGGCTACACCTTC.

A few counts support this clone. V gene TRBV29-1 combines with J gene TRBJ2-7; TRBD2 matches at 9 bases. The CDR3 sequence is 13 residues long. Germline CDR1 is SQVTM and CDR2 is ANQGSEA. V trimming: 6 bases; J trimming: 11 bases; junction bases outside the gene matches: 14. CDR3 in amino acids: CSVYPSAGGPEYF. In DNA form, the CDR3 reads TGCAGCGTCTACCCATCGGCGGGGGGGCCTGAGTACTTC.